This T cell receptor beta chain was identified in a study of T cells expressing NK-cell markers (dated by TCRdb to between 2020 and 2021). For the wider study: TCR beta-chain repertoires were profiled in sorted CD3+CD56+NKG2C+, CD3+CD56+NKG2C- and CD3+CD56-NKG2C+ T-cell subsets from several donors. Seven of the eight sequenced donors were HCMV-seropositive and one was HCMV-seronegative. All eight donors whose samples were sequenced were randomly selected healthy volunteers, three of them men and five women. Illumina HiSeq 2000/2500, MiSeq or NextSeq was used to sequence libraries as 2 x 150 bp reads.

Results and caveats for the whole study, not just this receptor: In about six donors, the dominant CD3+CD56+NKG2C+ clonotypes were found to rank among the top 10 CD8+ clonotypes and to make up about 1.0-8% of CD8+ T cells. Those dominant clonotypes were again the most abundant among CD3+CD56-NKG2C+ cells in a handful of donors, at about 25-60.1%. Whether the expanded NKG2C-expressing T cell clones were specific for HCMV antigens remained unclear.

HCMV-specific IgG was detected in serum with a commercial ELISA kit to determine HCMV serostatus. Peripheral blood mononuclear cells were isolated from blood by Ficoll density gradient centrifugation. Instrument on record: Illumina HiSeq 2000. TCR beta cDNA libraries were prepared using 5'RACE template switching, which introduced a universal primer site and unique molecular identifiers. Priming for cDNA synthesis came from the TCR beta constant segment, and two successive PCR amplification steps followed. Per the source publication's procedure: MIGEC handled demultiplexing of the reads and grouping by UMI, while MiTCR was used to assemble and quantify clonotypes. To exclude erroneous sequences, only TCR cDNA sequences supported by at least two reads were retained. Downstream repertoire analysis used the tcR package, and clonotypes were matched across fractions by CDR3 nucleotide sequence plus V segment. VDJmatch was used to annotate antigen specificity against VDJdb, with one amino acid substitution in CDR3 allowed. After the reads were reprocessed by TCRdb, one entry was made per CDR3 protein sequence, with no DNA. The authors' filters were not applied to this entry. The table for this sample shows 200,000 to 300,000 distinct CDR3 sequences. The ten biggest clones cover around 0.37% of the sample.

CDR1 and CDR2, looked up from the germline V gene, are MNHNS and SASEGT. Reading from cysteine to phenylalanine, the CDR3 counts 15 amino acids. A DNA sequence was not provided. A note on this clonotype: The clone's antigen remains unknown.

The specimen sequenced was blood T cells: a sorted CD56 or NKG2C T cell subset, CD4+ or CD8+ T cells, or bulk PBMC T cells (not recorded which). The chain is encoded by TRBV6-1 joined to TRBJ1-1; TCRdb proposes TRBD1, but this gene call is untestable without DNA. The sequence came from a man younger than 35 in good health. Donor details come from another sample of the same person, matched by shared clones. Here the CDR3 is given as CASTLNQGFNTEAFF.